The entry below gives a single T cell receptor beta chain sequence along with its context. TCRdb's copy holds only in-frame clones and misses some; the assay was immunoSEQ multiplex PCR. Of about 150,000 clones in the sample, around 79% were seen once. This sample is part of a study of blood T cell repertoires in COVID-19. V shed 10 bases and J shed 2 bases, with 17 bases lying between them. The CDR3 length is 14 residues. Germline loops: CDR1 SNHLY, CDR2 FYNNEI. This sequence was found in a man older than 75 with acute or convalescent COVID-19. This rearrangement joins TRBV2 to TRBJ2-5, with TRBD1 as a possible D gene (6 bases). Sequenced input: peripheral blood. The CDR3 DNA reads TGTGCCACCGCTAAGGGACAAATACAAGAGACCCAGTACTTC. Its protein is CATAKGQIQETQYF.